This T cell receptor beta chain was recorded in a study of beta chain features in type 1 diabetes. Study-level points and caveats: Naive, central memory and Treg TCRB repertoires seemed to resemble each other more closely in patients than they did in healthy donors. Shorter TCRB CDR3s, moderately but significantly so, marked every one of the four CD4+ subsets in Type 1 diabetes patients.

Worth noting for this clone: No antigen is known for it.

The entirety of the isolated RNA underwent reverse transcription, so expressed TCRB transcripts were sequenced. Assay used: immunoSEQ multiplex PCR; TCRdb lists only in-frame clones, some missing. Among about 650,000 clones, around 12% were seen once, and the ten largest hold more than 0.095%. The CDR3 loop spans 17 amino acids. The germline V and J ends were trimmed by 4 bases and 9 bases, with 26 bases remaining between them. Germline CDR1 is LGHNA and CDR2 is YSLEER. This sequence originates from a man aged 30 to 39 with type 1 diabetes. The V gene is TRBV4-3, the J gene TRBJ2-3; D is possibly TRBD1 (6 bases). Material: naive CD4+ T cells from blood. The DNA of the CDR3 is TGCGCCAGCAGCCCCTCCCTCACAGGGACCTCGCCAGGGACGCAGTATTTT. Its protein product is CASSPSLTGTSPGTQYF.